These T cell receptor beta chains were read from a single sample in a study of cytomegalovirus exposure and HLA in healthy donors. Repertoires were generated with immunoSEQ multiplex PCR, while TCRdb's copy carries only in-frame clones and drops some. The top ten hold around 1.5% of the sample, which has 98,000 or so clones, around four fifths seen once. Sample: PBMCs. The receptor source for this set is a woman aged 40 to 55 in good health and CMV-seronegative. Each CDR3 is given with its conserved first and last residue. D genes are given only for firm matches. Size is stated for part of the rows, as once, few or many counts, or as a class when the clone is expanded.

>TRBJ1-4|.|once|TRBV7-8
TGTGCCAGCAGCCTTAATCGGGCAGGGATGGAGAAGTCGCGCGCAACTAATGAAAAACTGTTTTTT
CASSLNRAGMEKSRATNEKLFF
>TRBJ2-7|TRBD1|.|TRBV19
TGTGCCAGTAGTTCGTCGGGACAGGGCTTCTACGAGCAGTACTTC
CASSSSGQGFYEQYF
>TRBJ2-7|TRBD1|.|TRBV13
TGTGCCAGCAGCCGGGCCAGGGGGAACGAGCAGTACTTC
CASSRARGNEQYF
>TRBJ1-6|.|.|TRBV27
TGTGCCAGCAGCTATGGGAGGGGAGGGCCTAATTCACCCCTCCACTTT
CASSYGRGGPNSPLHF
>TRBJ2-5|.|.|TRBV5-1
TGCGCCAGCAGCCTGCAACCTTCAGGGCCGGAGACCCAGTACTTC
CASSLQPSGPETQYF
>TRBJ1-3|.|.|TRBV7-9
TGTGCCAGCAGCTCGGGAGGAGGAAACACCATATATTTT
CASSSGGGNTIYF
>TRBJ2-2|.|.|TRBV5-1
TGCGCCAGCAGCCTATTAGACAAGAACACCGGGGAGCTGTTTTTT
CASSLLDKNTGELFF
>TRBJ2-7|.|.|TRBV5-1
TGCGCCAGCAGCATCAGTACCTACGAGCAGTACTTC
CASSISTYEQYF
>TRBJ1-1|.|.|TRBV14
TGTGCCAGCAGCTGGACTACCACCGGGCACGAGGCTTTCTTT
CASSWTTTGHEAFF
>TRBJ1-5|TRBD1|.|TRBV2
TGTGCCAGCAGTCGACAGGGGCCCCAGCATTTT
CASSRQGPQHF
>TRBJ2-7|.|.|TRBV23-1
TGCGCCAGCAGTCGCCTGGACACTAAAAGCTCCTACGAGCAGTACTTC
CASSRLDTKSSYEQYF
>TRBJ1-1|TRBD1|.|TRBV28
TGTGCCAGCAGCGAGGGACAGGGGGTGAGTACTGAAGCTTTCTTT
CASSEGQGVSTEAFF
>TRBJ1-1|.|.|TRBV7-3
TGTGCCAGCAGCCCCACCGACAGGTACAAAGCTTTCTTT
CASSPTDRYKAFF
>TRBJ1-4|TRBD1|.|TRBV30
TGTGTCACAAAAGCGAGGGGGCGAGATGAAAAACTGTTTTTT
CVTKARGRDEKLFF
>TRBJ1-2|.|.|TRBV4-1
TGCGCCAGCAGCCCCAGTAATAGGGTGCCGGGGTTTGGTGGCTACACCTTC
CASSPSNRVPGFGGYTF
>TRBJ1-3|.|.|TRBV4-3
TGCGCCAGCAGCCGAACCACAGGGCCCCAAGCGAACACCATATATTTT
CASSRTTGPQANTIYF
>TRBJ1-2|.|.|TRBV20-1
TGCAGTGGACAGGCGGGCTATGGCTACACCTTC
CSGQAGYGYTF
>TRBJ2-5|.|.|TRBV11-2
TGTGCCAGCAGCTTATACAGGAGTTCAGAGACCCAGTACTTC
CASSLYRSSETQYF
>TRBJ2-1|TRBD2|.|TRBV5-1
TGCGCCAGCAGCCCCACGGGACTAGCGGGAGGGTATACAGAGCAGTTCTTC
CASSPTGLAGGYTEQFF
>TRBJ1-6|TRBD1|.|TRBV6-5
TGTGCCAGCAGTTTGACAGGGAGTGCTCTAAGGGCACCCCTCCACTTT
CASSLTGSALRAPLHF
>TRBJ2-7|.|.|TRBV7-2
TGTGCCAGCAGCCTACTAGGACTCGAGCAGTACTTC
CASSLLGLEQYF
>TRBJ1-5|.|.|TRBV5-1
TGCGCCAGCAGCTTGAGGGGACTCCAAGGTCAGCCCCAGCATTTT
CASSLRGLQGQPQHF
>TRBJ2-1|.|.|TRBV2
TGTGCCTTCGACGGGGGAGACAATGAGCAGTTCTTC
CAFDGGDNEQFF
>TRBJ1-1|.|.|TRBV18
TGTGCCAGCTCACCCCTCAGAGAGGCCGAAGCTTTCTTT
CASSPLREAEAFF
>TRBJ2-7|.|.|TRBV19
TGTGCCAGTAGTATCACCGGGGGGCCCGGTATGAAGTACTTC
CASSITGGPGMKYF
>TRBJ2-3|TRBD1|.|TRBV6-6
TGTGCCAGCACCTCCCTGGACAGGGGGATGACAGATACGCAGTATTTT
CASTSLDRGMTDTQYF
>TRBJ1-5|.|.|TRBV19
TGTGCCAGTAGTATAGTGGAGGGAAGCAATCAGCCCCAGCATTTT
CASSIVEGSNQPQHF
>TRBJ1-5|.|.|TRBV7-2
TGTGCCAGCAGCTTCGCAGGTAATCAGCCCCAGCATTTT
CASSFAGNQPQHF
>TRBJ2-2|TRBD1|.|TRBV7-8
TGTGCCAGCAGCTATGACAGGGCTTTGAGGGAGCTGTTTTTT
CASSYDRALRELFF
>TRBJ2-3|TRBD1|.|TRBV6-4
TGTGCCAGCAGTGATAGACAGGGGGAATACACAGATACGCAGTATTTT
CASSDRQGEYTDTQYF
>TRBJ2-5|TRBD1|.|TRBV6-5
TGTGCCAGCAGTACCCCGGGACAGGGGGCCGAGACCCAGTACTTC
CASSTPGQGAETQYF
>TRBJ2-1|TRBD2|few|TRBV4-3
TGCGCCAGCAGCCAAGATGGGGTAGCGGGAGGTTATAACAATGAGCAGTTCTTC
CASSQDGVAGGYNNEQFF
>TRBJ1-1|.|once|TRBV5-6
TGTGCCAGCAGCTTGGCAGGGGTCCCTGAAGCTTTCTTT
CASSLAGVPEAFF
>TRBJ1-1|.|.|TRBV4-1
TGCGCCAGCAGCTTCAGGGATGGTACTGAAGCTTTCTTT
CASSFRDGTEAFF
>TRBJ2-7|TRBD1|.|TRBV5-1
TGCGCCAGCAGCTTGTTCCCCGGGACAGACTACGAGCAGTACTTC
CASSLFPGTDYEQYF
>TRBJ1-1|.|.|TRBV6-1
TGTGCCAGCAGTCACAAGGGACAGAACACTGAAGCTTTCTTT
CASSHKGQNTEAFF
>TRBJ1-6|TRBD1|.|TRBV6-5
TGTGCCAGCAGTTACTCGGGACAGGGTCGGTCACCCCTCCACTTT
CASSYSGQGRSPLHF
>TRBJ2-1|TRBD1|.|TRBV25-1
TGTGCCAGCAGTGATCTGGGACAGGGAAATGAGCAGTTCTTC
CASSDLGQGNEQFF
>TRBJ1-4|TRBD1|.|TRBV28
TGTGCCAGCAGTCCGCATACAGGGGGCAATGAAAAACTGTTTTTT
CASSPHTGGNEKLFF
>TRBJ2-1|.|.|TRBV7-2
TGTGCCAGCAGTTCAATGGGGAGGTCAGAGAATTACAATGAGCAGTTCTTC
CASSSMGRSENYNEQFF
>TRBJ2-7|TRBD1|.|TRBV7-8
TGTGCCAGCAGCCGACAGGGCCCCTCCGAGCAGTACTTC
CASSRQGPSEQYF